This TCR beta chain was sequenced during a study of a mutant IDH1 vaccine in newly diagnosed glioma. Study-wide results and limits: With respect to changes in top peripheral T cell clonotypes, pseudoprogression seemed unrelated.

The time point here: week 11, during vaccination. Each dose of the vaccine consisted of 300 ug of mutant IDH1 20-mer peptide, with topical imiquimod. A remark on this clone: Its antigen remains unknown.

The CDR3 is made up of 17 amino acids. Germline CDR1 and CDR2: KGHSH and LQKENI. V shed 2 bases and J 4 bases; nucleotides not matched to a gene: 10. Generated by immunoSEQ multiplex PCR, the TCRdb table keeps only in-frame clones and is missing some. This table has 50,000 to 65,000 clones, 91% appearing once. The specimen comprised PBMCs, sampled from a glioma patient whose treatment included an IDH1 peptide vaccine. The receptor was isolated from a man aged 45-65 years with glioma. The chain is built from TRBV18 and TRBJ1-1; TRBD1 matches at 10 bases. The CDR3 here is CASSPSTPGQGGTEAFF. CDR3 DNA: TGTGCCAGCTCACCAAGTACTCCCGGACAGGGGGGCACTGAAGCTTTCTTT.